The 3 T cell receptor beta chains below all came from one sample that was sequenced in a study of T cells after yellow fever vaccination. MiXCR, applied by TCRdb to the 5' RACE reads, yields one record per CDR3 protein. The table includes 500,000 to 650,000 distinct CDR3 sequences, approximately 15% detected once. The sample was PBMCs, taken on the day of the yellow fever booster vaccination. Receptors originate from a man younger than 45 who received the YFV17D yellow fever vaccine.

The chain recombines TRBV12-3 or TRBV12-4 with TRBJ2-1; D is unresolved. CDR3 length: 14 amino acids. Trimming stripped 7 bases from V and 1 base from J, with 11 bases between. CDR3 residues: CASNLGYSYNEQFF. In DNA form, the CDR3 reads TGTGCCAGCAATCTAGGATATTCCTACAATGAGCAGTTCTTC.

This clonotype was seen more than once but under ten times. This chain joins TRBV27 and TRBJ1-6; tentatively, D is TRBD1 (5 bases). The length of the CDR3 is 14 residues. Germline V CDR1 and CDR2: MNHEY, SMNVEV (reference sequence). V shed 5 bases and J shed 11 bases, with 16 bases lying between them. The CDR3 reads CASSLEGRGPPLHF. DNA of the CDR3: TGTGCCAGCAGTCTAGAGGGGAGGGGTCCACCCCTCCACTTT.

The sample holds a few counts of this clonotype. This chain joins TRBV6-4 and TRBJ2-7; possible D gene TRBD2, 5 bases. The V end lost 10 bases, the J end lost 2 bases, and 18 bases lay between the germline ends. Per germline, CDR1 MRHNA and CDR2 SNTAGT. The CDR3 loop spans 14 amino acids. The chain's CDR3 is CATSGECGPYEQYF. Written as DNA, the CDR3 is TGTGCCACCTCCGGGGAGTGCGGGCCCTACGAGCAGTACTTC.